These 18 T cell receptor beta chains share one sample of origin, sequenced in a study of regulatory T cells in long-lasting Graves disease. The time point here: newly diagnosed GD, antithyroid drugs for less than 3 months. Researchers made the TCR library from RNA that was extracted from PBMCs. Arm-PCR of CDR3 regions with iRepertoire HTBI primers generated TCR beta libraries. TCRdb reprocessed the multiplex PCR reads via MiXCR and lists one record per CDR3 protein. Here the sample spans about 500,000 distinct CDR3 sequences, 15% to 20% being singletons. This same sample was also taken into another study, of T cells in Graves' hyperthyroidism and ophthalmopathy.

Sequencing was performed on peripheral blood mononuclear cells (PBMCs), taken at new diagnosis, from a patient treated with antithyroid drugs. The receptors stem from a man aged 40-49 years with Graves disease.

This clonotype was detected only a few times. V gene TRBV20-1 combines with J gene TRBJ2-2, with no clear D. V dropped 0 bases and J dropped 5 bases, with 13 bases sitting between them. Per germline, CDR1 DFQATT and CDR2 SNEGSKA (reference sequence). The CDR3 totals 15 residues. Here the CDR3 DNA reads TGCAGTGCTAGAGATCCCCGGCATGGGACCGGGGAGCTGTTTTTT. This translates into CSARDPRHGTGELFF.

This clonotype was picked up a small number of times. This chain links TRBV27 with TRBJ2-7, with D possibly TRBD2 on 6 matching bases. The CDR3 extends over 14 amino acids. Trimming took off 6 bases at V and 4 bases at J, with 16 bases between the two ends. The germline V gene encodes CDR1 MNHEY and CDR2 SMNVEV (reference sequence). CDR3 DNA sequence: TGTGCCAGCAGCCCTCGGGCGGGAAGGTACGAGCAGTACTTC. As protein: CASSPRAGRYEQYF.

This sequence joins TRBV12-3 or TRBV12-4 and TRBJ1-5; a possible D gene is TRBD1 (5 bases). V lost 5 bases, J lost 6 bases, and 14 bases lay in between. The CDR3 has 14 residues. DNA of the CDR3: TGTGCCAGCAGTCAGGGTGCCGTATCTCAGCCCCAGCATTTT. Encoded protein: CASSQGAVSQPQHF.

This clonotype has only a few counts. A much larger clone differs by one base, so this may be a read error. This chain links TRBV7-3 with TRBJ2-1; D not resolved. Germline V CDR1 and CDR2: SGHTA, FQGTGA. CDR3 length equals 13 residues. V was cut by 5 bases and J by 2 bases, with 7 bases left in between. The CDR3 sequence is CASSPRPYNEQFF. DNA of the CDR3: TGTGCCAGCAGCCCCCGGCCCTACAATGAGCAGTTCTTC.

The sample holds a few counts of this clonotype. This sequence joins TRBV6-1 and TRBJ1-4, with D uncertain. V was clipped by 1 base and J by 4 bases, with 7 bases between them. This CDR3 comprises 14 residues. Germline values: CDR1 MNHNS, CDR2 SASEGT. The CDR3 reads CASSEGPINEKLFF. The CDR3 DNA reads TGTGCCAGCAGTGAAGGACCTATTAATGAAAAACTGTTTTTT.

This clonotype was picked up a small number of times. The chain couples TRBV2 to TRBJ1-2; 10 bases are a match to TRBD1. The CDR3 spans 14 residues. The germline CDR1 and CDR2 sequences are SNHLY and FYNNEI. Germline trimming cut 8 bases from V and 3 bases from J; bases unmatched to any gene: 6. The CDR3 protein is CASLTGTGDYGYTF. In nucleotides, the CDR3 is TGTGCCAGCTTAACCGGGACAGGGGACTATGGCTACACCTTC. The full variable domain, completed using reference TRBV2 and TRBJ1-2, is EPEVTQTPSHQVTQMGQEVILRCVPISNHLYFYWYRQILGQKVEFLVSFYNNEISEKSEIFDDQFSVERPDGSNFTLKIRSTKLEDSAMYFCASLTGTGDYGYTFGSGTRLTVV.

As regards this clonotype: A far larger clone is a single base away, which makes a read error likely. CDR3 bases: TGTGCCAGCAGTCCATTGGACCAGGGGGTTGGCGATGAAGCTTTCTTT. Protein: CASSPLDQGVGDEAFF. The rearrangement uses TRBV11-2 and TRBJ1-1; the match to TRBD1 covers 7 bases. The CDR3 runs 16 residues. V trimming: 6 bases; J trimming: 7 bases; junction bases outside the gene matches: 17. Germline V gene data show CDR1 as SGHAT and CDR2 as FQNNGV.

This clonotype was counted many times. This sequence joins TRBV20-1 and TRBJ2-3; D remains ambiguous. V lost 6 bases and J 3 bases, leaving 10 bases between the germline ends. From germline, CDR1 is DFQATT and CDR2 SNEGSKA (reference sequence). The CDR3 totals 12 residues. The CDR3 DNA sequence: TGCAGTGCCAAGACTGGGACAGATACGCAGTATTTT. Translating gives CSAKTGTDTQYF.

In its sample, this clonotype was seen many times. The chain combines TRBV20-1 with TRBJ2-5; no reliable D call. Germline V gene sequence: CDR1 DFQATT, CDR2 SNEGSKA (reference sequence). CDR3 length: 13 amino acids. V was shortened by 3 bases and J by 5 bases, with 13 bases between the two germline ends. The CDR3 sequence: CSARREATETQYF. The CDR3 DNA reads TGCAGTGCTAGGAGAGAGGCGACCGAGACCCAGTACTTC.

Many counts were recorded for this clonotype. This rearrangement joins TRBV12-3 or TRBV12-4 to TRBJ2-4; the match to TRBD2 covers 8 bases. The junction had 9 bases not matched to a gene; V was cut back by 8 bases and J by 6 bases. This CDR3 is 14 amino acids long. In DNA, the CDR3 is TGTGCCAGCTCCCCGGACCGGGAGGGAAACATTCAGTACTTC. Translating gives CASSPDREGNIQYF.

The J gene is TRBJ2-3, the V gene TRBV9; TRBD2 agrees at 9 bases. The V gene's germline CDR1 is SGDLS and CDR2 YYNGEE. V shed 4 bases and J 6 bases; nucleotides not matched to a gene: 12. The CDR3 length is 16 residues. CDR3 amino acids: CASSPGRRTSDDTQYF. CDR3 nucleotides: TGTGCCAGCAGCCCGGGTCGCCGGACTAGCGACGATACGCAGTATTTT.

CDR3 protein: CASSARQGAKTEAFF. As DNA, the CDR3 is TGTGCCAGCAGCGCGAGACAGGGGGCGAAGACTGAAGCTTTCTTT. This chain connects TRBV7-9 to TRBJ1-1, with 10 bases fitting TRBD1. Trimming at V came to 5 bases and at J to 5 bases, leaving 8 bases not matched to a gene. The CDR3 spans 15 residues. Per germline, CDR1 SEHNR and CDR2 FQNEAQ (reference sequence).

CDR3 nucleotides: TGTGCCAGCAGTGTACAGGGGACTGGGGCCAACGTCCTGACTTTC. Encoded protein: CASSVQGTGANVLTF. The chain has TRBV27 and TRBJ2-6, with 7 nucleotides matching TRBD1. Germline lookup yields CDR1 MNHEY and CDR2 SMNVEV (reference sequence). The ends lost 5 bases at V and 2 bases at J; junction bases unmatched: 3. This CDR3 contains 15 residues.

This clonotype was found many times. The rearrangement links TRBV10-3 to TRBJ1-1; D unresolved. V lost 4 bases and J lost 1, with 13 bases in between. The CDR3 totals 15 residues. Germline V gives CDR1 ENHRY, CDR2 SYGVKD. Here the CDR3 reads CAISVGGRSNTEAFF. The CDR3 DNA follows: TGTGCCATCAGTGTCGGAGGACGTTCGAACACTGAAGCTTTCTTT.

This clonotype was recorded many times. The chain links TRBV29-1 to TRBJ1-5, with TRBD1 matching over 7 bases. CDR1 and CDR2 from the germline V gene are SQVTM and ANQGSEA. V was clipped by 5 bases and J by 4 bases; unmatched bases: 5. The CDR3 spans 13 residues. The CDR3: CSVRTGANQPQHF. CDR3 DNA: TGCAGCGTTCGAACAGGGGCAAATCAGCCCCAGCATTTT.

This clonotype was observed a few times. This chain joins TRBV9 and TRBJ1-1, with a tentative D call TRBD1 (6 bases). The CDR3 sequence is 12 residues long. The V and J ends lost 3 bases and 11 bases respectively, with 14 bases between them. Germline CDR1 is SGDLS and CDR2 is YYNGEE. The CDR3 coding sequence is TGTGCCAGCAGCGCGATACAGGGCATGGCTTTCTTT. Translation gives CASSAIQGMAFF.

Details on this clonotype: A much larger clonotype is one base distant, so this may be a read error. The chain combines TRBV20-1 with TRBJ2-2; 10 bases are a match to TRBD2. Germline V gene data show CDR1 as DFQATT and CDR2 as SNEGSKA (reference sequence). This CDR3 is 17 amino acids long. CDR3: CSARPLRSSGRAGELLF. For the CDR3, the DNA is TGCAGTGCTAGACCCCTGAGATCCAGCGGGAGGGCCGGGGAGCTGCTTTTT.

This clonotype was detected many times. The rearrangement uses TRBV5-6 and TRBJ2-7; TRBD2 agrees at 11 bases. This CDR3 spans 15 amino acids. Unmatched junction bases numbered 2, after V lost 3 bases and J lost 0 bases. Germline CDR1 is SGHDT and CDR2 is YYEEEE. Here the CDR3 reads CASSWTSGFSYEQYF. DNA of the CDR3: TGTGCCAGCAGCTGGACTAGCGGGTTCTCCTACGAGCAGTACTTC.